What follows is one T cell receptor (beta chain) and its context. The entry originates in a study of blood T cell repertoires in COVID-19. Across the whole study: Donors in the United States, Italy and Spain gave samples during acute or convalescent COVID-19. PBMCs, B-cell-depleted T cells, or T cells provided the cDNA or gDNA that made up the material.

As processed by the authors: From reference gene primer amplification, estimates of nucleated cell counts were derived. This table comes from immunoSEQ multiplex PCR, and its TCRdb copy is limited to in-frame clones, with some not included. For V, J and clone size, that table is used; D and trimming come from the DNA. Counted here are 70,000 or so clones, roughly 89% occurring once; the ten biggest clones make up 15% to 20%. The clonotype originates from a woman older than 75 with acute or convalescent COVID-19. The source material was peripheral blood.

Here the CDR3 reads CATWGGRNYGYTF. In DNA, the CDR3 is TGTGCCACCTGGGGCGGAAGAAACTATGGCTACACCTTC. The rearrangement links TRBV19 to TRBJ1-2, with D tentatively TRBD1 (5 bases). V lost 10 bases and J lost 2, with 14 bases in between. This CDR3 region has 13 residues. Germline V CDR1 and CDR2: LNHDA, SQIVND (reference sequence).